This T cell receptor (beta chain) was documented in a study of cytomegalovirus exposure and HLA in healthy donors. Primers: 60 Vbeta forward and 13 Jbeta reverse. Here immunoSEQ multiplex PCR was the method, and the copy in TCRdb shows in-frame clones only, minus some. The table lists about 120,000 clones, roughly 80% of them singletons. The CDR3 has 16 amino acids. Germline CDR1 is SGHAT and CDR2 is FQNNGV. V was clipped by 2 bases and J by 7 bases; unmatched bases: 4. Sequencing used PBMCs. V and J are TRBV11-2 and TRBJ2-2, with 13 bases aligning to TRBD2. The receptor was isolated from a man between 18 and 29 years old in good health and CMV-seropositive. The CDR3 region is CASSLRTSGGFGELFF. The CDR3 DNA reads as TGTGCCAGCAGCTTACGGACTAGCGGGGGATTCGGGGAGCTGTTTTTT.